This passage covers 10 T cell receptor beta chains from one sample sequenced in a study of T cells in Graves' hyperthyroidism and ophthalmopathy. TCR beta CDR3 regions were amplified from RNA transcripts. RT-PCR in the first round (using the HTBI primer set) targeted the TCR CDR3. TCRdb independently ran MiXCR on the multiplex PCR reads; one entry per CDR3 protein. The sample consists of a few hundred thousand distinct CDR3 sequences, 35% to 55% of them appearing once. Sequencing was performed on peripheral blood or thyroid tissue (not recorded which). The receptors were gathered from a woman in her late teens or twenties with Graves' hyperthyroidism.

This clonotype has only a few counts. The V gene is TRBV7-9, the J gene TRBJ1-4, with D unclear. Trimming removed 6 bases at V and 1 base at J, with 12 bases between. There are 15 residues in the CDR3. CDR1 is SEHNR, CDR2 FQNEAQ, per germline (reference sequence). CDR3 region: CASSGLAGTNEKLFF. The CDR3 DNA reads as TGTGCCAGCAGTGGTCTAGCGGGAACTAATGAAAAACTGTTTTTT. Complete variable domain (other parts from reference TRBV7-9 and TRBJ1-4): DTGVSQNPRHKITKRGQNVTFRCDPISEHNRLYWYRQTLGQGPEFLTYFQNEAQLEKSRLLSDRFSAERPKGSFSTLEIQRTEQGDSAMYLCASSGLAGTNEKLFFGSGTQLSVL.

This chain links TRBV6-6 with TRBJ2-5, with a possible D match to TRBD1 (7 bases). This CDR3 is 13 amino acids long. Between the trimmed V and J ends, which lost 6 bases and 4 bases, there was a span of 12 bases. CDR1 MNHNY and CDR2 SVGAGI come from the germline V gene (reference sequence). As DNA, the CDR3 is TGTGCCAGCAGGGGGACAGCGGGAGAGACCCAGTACTTC. It yields the protein CASRGTAGETQYF.

The sample holds many counts of this clonotype. This rearrangement joins TRBV9 to TRBJ1-4, with a weak D call TRBD1 (5 bases). The CDR3 length is 11 residues. Trimming shortened V by 4 bases and J by 13 bases, and 11 bases separated the two germline ends. Germline V CDR1 and CDR2: SGDLS, YYNGEE. CDR3 amino acids: CASSSSGTLFF. For the CDR3, the DNA is TGTGCCAGCAGCTCCTCCGGGACACTGTTTTTT.

This clonotype was seen at least ten times. CDR3 bases: TGTGCCTGGATGGGTGGGTACACTGAAGCTTTCTTT. It translates to CAWMGGYTEAFF. This chain links TRBV30 with TRBJ1-1; unclear D gene. The CDR3 sequence is 12 residues long. Between the trimmed V and J ends, which lost 4 bases and 3 bases, there was a span of 9 bases. Germline CDR1 and CDR2: GTSNPN and SVGIG (reference sequence). The whole variable domain, filled in from reference TRBV30 and TRBJ1-1, reads SQTIHQWPATLVQPVGSPLSLECTVEGTSNPNLYWYRQAAGRGLQLLFYSVGIGQISSEVPQNLSASRPQDRQFILSSKKLLLSDSGFYLCAWMGGYTEAFFGQGTRLTVV.

This clonotype was seen ten or more times. The rearrangement joins TRBV6-5 to TRBJ2-5; a possible D gene is TRBD1 (6 bases). CDR3 length: 15 amino acids. Between the trimmed V and J ends, which lost 7 bases and 3 bases, there was a span of 18 bases. Looked up from germline, CDR1 is MNHEY and CDR2 is SVGAGI. In nucleotides, the CDR3 is TGTGCCAGCACCCTGAACAGGGACCGGAAAGAGACCCAGTACTTC. It encodes CASTLNRDRKETQYF.

On this clonotype: Since a much larger clone is just one base distant, this may be a read error. The rearrangement links TRBV2 to TRBJ1-2, with 12 nucleotides matching TRBD1. The CDR3 covers 15 residues. Per germline, CDR1 SNHLY and CDR2 FYNNEI. CDR3 coding DNA: TGTGTCAGCAGACTAGGGACAGGGGGCCTATATGGCTACACCTTC. This gives the protein CVSRLGTGGLYGYTF.

About this clonotype: This sequence may be a read error, since a much larger clone differs from it by one base. The chain has TRBV18 and TRBJ1-3; D unclear. Germline V gene sequence: CDR1 KGHSH, CDR2 LQKENI. The CDR3 has 15 amino acids. Trimming took off 4 bases at V and 0 bases at J, with 10 bases between the two ends. This chain's CDR3 is CASSRPESSGNTIYF. CDR3 nucleotide sequence: TGTGCCAGCTCACGGCCCGAGAGCTCTGGAAACACCATATATTTT.

J is TRBJ2-7 and V is TRBV9, with D possibly TRBD1 on 5 matching bases. CDR1 SGDLS and CDR2 YYNGEE come from the germline V gene. This CDR3 is 12 amino acids long. Trimming removed 2 bases from V and 9 bases from J, with 12 bases in between. The CDR3 loop is CASSVSTDRQYF. The CDR3 bases are TGTGCCAGCAGCGTTTCCACCGACAGGCAGTACTTC.

The chain couples TRBV7-3 to TRBJ1-1; D might be TRBD1 (5 bases). Germline-derived CDR1 and CDR2 are SGHTA and FQGTGA. This CDR3 has 13 residues. The germline V and J ends were trimmed by 1 base and 5 bases, with 8 bases remaining between them. CDR3 coding DNA: TGTGCCAGCAGCTTAAGAAGGGGAACTGAAGCTTTCTTT. Its translation is CASSLRRGTEAFF.

This sequence joins TRBV12-3 or TRBV12-4 and TRBJ1-5; D perhaps matches TRBD1 (6 bases). V lost 5 bases, J lost 0 bases, and 17 bases lay in between. The CDR3 is 17 amino acids. The DNA of the CDR3 is TGTGCCAGCAGTCCCCGAGTGGACAGCTATAGCAATCAGCCCCAGCATTTT. It translates to CASSPRVDSYSNQPQHF.